This TCR beta chain appears in the sequencing data of a study of T cells in Graves' hyperthyroidism and ophthalmopathy. TCR beta CDR3 region amplification was performed from RNA transcripts. First-round RT-PCR with HTBI primers amplified the TCR CDR3 region. Each CDR3 protein gets one entry after TCRdb re-called the multiplex PCR reads with MiXCR. The table includes some 570,000 distinct CDR3 sequences, about a sixth detected once. This clonotype was counted at least ten times. Its specificity is not known. Trimming shortened V by 9 bases and J by 4 bases, and 23 bases separated the two germline ends. This CDR3 has 16 residues. Whole-study results and caveats: Clonotypes that were expanded in thyroid above 0.001 mostly appeared in blood too.

The sample comprised blood. This TCR came from a woman aged 18-29 years with Graves' ophthalmopathy. The J gene is TRBJ2-3, the V gene TRBV12-3 or TRBV12-4, with a weak D call TRBD1 (5 bases). Here the CDR3 DNA reads TGTGCCAGTACTAAGACGCAGGGTTTTATCCCAGATACGCAGTATTTT. Translation gives CASTKTQGFIPDTQYF.